The 10 T cell receptor beta chains below all came from one sample that was sequenced in a study of cytomegalovirus exposure and HLA in healthy donors. The PCR ran on 60 Vbeta and 13 Jbeta primers. Profiled with immunoSEQ multiplex PCR; TCRdb holds only in-frame clones, not every one. Of about 210,000 clones listed, more than 80% were seen once; the top ten hold about 3.1%. Sequencing was done on a sample of PBMCs. These receptors came from a man aged 30 to 45 in good health and CMV-seronegative.

The chain is built from TRBV28 and TRBJ1-6; 7 bases agree with TRBD1. Trimming cost V 3 bases and J 9 bases; bases outside gene matches: 8. The CDR3 has 15 amino acids. Germline V CDR1 and CDR2: MDHEN, SYDVKM. The CDR3 loop reads CASSFSGGSSSPLHF. Here the CDR3 DNA reads TGTGCCAGCAGTTTCTCAGGGGGTAGCAGTTCACCCCTCCACTTT.

The chain combines TRBV28 with TRBJ2-7; 10 positions agree with TRBD1. Looked up from germline, CDR1 is MDHEN and CDR2 is SYDVKM. With 2 bases clipped from V and 7 bases from J, the junction kept 2 bases outside the gene matches. The CDR3 length is 13 residues. As DNA, the CDR3 is TGTGCCAGCAGTTTAGACAGGGGGCAGGAGCAGTACTTC. It yields the protein CASSLDRGQEQYF.

The table lists this clone with a count of one. The CDR3 sequence: CASSELTRGPPSTDTQYF. CDR3 bases: TGTGCCAGCAGTGAACTAACCAGGGGACCCCCGAGCACAGATACGCAGTATTTT. The rearrangement joins TRBV2 to TRBJ2-3, with D possibly being TRBD1 (6 bases). V was shortened by 2 bases and J by 0 bases, with 18 bases between the two germline ends. From germline, CDR1 is SNHLY and CDR2 FYNNEI. The CDR3 sequence is 18 residues long.

This clone was seen a handful of times. The J gene is TRBJ2-7, the V gene TRBV5-1; 8 positions agree with TRBD2. Germline loops: CDR1 SGHRS, CDR2 YFSETQ. The junction had 5 bases not matched to a gene; V was cut back by 4 bases and J by 2 bases. The CDR3 length is 14 residues. For the CDR3, the DNA is TGCGCCAGCAGCCGGGAGGGGGATCCCTACGAGCAGTACTTC. Its translation: CASSREGDPYEQYF.

This sequence joins TRBV9 and TRBJ1-3; no reliable D call. V lost 1 base and J 4 bases, leaving 12 bases between the germline ends. Germline V lookup: CDR1 SGDLS, CDR2 YYNGEE. The CDR3 loop spans 15 amino acids. The DNA of the CDR3 is TGTGCCAGCAGCGTAACTCCAGTCAGGGGAAACACCATATATTTT. Protein product: CASSVTPVRGNTIYF.

The V gene is TRBV28, the J gene TRBJ1-3; no clear D gene. CDR3 size: 14 residues. With 3 bases removed from V and 0 bases from J, the gap between germline ends came to 6 bases. Germline V lookup: CDR1 MDHEN, CDR2 SYDVKM. CDR3 in amino acids: CASSFLSSGNTIYF. DNA of the CDR3: TGTGCCAGCAGTTTTTTGAGCTCTGGAAACACCATATATTTT.

This clone is a singleton in its sample. Distinct nucleotide sequences in the sample also encode this CDR3. The genes are TRBV11-2 and TRBJ2-7; 10 positions match TRBD1. The CDR3 contains 15 residues. Trimming cost V 1 base and J 3 bases; bases outside gene matches: 3. Per germline, CDR1 SGHAT and CDR2 FQNNGV. Written as DNA, the CDR3 is TGTGCCAGCAGCTTAGGGGACAGGGGCAGCTACGAGCAGTACTTC. Translating it yields CASSLGDRGSYEQYF.

The chain carries TRBV7-2 and TRBJ2-1; 11 bases line up with TRBD2. V gave up 5 bases and J gave up 4 bases; unmatched junction bases: 4. The CDR3 spans 15 residues. Per the germline V gene, CDR1 is SGHTA and CDR2 is FQGNSA. CDR3 loop: CASSLSGGVYNEQFF. The DNA for the CDR3 is TGTGCCAGCAGCCTTAGCGGGGGGGTTTACAATGAGCAGTTCTTC.

Only a few counts were recorded for this clone. This chain joins TRBV9 and TRBJ1-4; D not resolved. The ends were cut back, 4 bases at V and 8 bases at J, with 21 bases in the middle. This CDR3 is 16 amino acids long. Per the germline V gene, CDR1 is SGDLS and CDR2 is YYNGEE. Here the CDR3 DNA reads TGTGCCAGCAGCTCAGGTCCCGACGCCCGGGAGGAAAAACTGTTTTTT. Protein sequence: CASSSGPDAREEKLFF.

V usage is TRBV10-2 and J usage is TRBJ2-7, with 7 bases identical to TRBD2. The CDR3 contains 11 residues. CDR1 and CDR2 (germline): WSHSY, SAAADI. Losses at the gene ends were 8 bases for V and 6 bases for J; bases not matched to a gene: 4. CDR3 residues: CASLGGGEQYF. The DNA for the CDR3 is TGCGCCAGCCTCGGCGGGGGCGAGCAGTACTTC.